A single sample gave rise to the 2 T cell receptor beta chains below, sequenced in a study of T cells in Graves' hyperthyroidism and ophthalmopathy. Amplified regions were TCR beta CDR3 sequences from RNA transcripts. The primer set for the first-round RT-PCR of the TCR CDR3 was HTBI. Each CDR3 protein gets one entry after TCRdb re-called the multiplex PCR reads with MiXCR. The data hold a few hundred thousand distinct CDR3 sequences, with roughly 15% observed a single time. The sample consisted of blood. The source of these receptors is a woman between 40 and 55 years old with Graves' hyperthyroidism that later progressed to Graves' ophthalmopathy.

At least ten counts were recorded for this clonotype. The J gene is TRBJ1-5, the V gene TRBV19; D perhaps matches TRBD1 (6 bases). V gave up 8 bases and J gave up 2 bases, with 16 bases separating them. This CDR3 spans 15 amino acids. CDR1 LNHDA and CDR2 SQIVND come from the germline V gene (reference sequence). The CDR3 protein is CASLARTEGNQPQHF. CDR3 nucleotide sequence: TGTGCCAGTCTCGCGCGGACAGAAGGCAATCAGCCCCAGCATTTT.

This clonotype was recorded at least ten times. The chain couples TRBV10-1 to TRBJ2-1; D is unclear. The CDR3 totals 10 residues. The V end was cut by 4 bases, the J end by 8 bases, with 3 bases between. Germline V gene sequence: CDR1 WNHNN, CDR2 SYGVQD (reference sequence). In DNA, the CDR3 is TGCGCCAGCAGTGGGGATGAGCAGTTCTTC. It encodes CASSGDEQFF.